This T cell receptor beta chain was observed in a study of identical twins. Study-level results: Clonotypes of the beta chain that were abundant in cord blood carried fewer insertions (memory repertoires showed none). The authors noted that invariant MAIT and iNKT cells could partly confound zero-insertion analyses. Where beta out-of-frame sequences were concerned, excess twin sharing was weaker.

TCRdb reprocessed the 5' RACE reads with MiXCR, giving one entry per CDR3 protein. There are approximately 280,000 distinct CDR3 sequences in the sample; less than 9% occur only once, and over 2% lies in the top ten. This clonotype has ten or more counts. Antigen specificity is unknown. Germline trimming cut 6 bases from V and 8 bases from J; bases unmatched to any gene: 11. The CDR3 has 15 amino acids. The germline gives CDR1 SNHLY, CDR2 FYNNEI. These sequences were also reported in another study, on yellow fever vaccine responses in identical twins.

V and J are TRBV2 and TRBJ2-1; 9 nucleotides agree with TRBD1. Sample: memory (CD45RO+) T cells sorted from blood. The receptor was derived from a young woman in good health. The CDR3 nucleotides read TGTGCCAGCAGGATTCCGGGACAGGGTGGCTATGAGCAGTTCTTC. The encoded protein is CASRIPGQGGYEQFF.